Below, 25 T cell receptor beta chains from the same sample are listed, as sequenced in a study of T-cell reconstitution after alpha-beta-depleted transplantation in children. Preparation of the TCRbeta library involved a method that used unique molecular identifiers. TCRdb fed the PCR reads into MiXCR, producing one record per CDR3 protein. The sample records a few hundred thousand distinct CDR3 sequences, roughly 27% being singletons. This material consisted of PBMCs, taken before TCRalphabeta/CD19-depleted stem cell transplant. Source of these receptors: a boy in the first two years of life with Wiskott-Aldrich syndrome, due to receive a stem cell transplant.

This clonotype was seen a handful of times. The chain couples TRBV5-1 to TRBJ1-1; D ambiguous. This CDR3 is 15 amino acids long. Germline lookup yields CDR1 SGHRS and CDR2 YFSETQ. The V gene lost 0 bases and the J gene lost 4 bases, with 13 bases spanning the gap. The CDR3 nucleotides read TGCGCCAGCAGCTTGGGTGGGATTACGGGCACTGAAGCTTTCTTT. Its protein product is CASSLGGITGTEAFF.

CDR3 nucleotides: TGTGCCAGCAGCACCCGGACTAGCCTTAAGAAATCCGGGGAGCTGTTTTTT. It encodes CASSTRTSLKKSGELFF. V usage is TRBV7-2 and J usage is TRBJ2-2; the match to TRBD2 covers 8 bases. V lost 5 bases and J lost 6; bases outside the gene matches: 14. Germline loops: CDR1 SGHTA, CDR2 FQGNSA. The CDR3 has 17 residues. The variable domain in full, with the rest retrieved from reference TRBV7-2 and TRBJ2-2, is GAGVSQSPSNKVTEKGKDVELRCDPISGHTALYWYRQSLGQGLEFLIYFQGNSAPDKSGLPSDRFSAERTGGSVSTLTIQRTQQEDSAVYLCASSTRTSLKKSGELFFGEGSRLTVL.

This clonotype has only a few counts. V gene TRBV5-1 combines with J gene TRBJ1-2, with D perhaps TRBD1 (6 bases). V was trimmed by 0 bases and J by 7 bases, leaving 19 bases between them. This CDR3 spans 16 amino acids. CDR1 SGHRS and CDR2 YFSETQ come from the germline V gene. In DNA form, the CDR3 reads TGCGCCAGCAGCTTGGAGCCAACAGGGCACGCTGGTGGCTACACCTTC. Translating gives CASSLEPTGHAGGYTF.

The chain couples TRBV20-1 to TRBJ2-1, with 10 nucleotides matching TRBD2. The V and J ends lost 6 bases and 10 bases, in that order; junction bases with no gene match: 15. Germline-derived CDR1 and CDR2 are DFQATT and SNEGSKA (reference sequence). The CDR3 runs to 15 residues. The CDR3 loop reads CSALERWLAGDEQFF. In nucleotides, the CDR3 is TGCAGTGCCCTCGAGCGCTGGCTAGCGGGAGACGAGCAGTTCTTC.

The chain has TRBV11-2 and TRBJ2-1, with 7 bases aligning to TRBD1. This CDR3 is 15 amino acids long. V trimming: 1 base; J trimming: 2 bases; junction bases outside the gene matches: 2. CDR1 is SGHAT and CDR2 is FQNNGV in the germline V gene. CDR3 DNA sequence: TGTGCCAGCAGCTTAGGGGACAGACCCTACAATGAGCAGTTCTTC. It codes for CASSLGDRPYNEQFF.

The CDR3 spells CSVEGTGGNTIYF. The CDR3 DNA reads as TGCAGCGTTGAAGGGACAGGGGGAAACACCATATATTTT. The chain recombines TRBV29-1 with TRBJ1-3; TRBD1 agrees at 8 bases. Germline trimming cut 1 base from V and 4 bases from J; bases unmatched to any gene: 0. Germline V gene sequence: CDR1 SQVTM, CDR2 ANQGSEA. The CDR3 totals 13 residues.

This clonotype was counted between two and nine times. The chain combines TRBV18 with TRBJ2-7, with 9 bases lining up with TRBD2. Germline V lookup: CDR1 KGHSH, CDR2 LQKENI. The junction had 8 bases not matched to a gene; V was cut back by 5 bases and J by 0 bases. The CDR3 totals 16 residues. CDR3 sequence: CASSKAGGPSSYEQYF. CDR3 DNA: TGTGCCAGCTCAAAAGCGGGAGGCCCCAGCTCCTACGAGCAGTACTTC. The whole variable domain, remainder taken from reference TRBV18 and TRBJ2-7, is NAGVMQNPRHLVRRRGQEARLRCSPMKGHSHVYWYRQLPEEGLKFMVYLQKENIIDESGMPKERFSAEFPKEGPSILRIQQVVRGDSAAYFCASSKAGGPSSYEQYFGPGTRLTVT.

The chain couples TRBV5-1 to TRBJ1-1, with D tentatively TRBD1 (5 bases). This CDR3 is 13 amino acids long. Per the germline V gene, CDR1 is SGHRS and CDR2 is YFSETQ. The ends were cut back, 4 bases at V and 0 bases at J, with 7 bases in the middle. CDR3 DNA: TGCGCCAGCAGCGGGACGTTGAACACTGAAGCTTTCTTT. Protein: CASSGTLNTEAFF.

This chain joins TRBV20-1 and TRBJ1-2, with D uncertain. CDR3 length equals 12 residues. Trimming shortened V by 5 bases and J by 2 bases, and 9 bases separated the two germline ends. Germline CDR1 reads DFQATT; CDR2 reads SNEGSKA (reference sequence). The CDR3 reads CSARARNYGYTF. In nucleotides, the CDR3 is TGCAGTGCTCGGGCCAGGAACTATGGCTACACCTTC.

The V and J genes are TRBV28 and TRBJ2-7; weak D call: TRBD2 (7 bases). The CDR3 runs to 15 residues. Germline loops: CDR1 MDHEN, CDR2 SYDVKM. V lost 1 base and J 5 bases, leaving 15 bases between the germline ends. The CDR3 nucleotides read TGTGCCAGCAGTTTATTTTCGAGGGGGAGGGACGAGCAGTACTTC. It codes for CASSLFSRGRDEQYF.

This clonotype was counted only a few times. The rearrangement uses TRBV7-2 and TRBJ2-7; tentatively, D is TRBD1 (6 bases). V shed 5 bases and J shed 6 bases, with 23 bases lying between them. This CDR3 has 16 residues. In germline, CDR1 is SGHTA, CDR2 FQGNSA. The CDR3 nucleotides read TGTGCCAGCAGCCCTCGAACCCGAGTACAGGGAAGCGAGCAGTACTTC. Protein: CASSPRTRVQGSEQYF.

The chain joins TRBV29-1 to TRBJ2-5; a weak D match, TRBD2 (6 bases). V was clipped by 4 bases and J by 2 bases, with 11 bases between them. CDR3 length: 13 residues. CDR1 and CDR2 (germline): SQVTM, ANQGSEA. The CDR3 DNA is TGCAGCGTTGGTGCTAGCGTACAAGAGACCCAGTACTTC. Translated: CSVGASVQETQYF. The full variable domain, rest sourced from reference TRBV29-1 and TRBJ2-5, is SAVISQKPSRDICQRGTSLTIQCQVDSQVTMMFWYRQQPGQSLTLIATANQGSEATYESGFVIDKFPISRPNLTFSTLTVSNMSPEDSSIYLCSVGASVQETQYFGPGTRLLVL.

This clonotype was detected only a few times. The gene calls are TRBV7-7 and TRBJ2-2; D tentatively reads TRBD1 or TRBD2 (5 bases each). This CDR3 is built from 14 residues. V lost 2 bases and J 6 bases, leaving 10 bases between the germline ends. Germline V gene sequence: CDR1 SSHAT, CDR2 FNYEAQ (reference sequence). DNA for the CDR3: TGTGCCAGCAGCTTAAAGTCGGGGCCCGGGGAGCTGTTTTTT. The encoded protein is CASSLKSGPGELFF.

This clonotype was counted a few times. The CDR3 reads CASSQGTGAYNEQFF. The CDR3 bases are TGTGCCAGCAGCCAAGGAACGGGAGCCTACAATGAGCAGTTCTTC. J is TRBJ2-1 and V is TRBV4-2; weak D call: TRBD2 (6 bases). Per the germline V gene, CDR1 is LGHNA and CDR2 is YNFKEQ. The V end was cut by 1 base, the J end by 2 bases, with 9 bases between. This CDR3 region has 15 residues.

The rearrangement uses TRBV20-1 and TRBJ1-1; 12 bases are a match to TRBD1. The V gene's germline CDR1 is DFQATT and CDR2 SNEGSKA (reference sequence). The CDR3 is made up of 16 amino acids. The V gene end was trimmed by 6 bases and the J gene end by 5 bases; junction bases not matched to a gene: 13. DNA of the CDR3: TGCAGTGCCACACCGGGACAGGGGGCGCCTCGGACTGAAGCTTTCTTT. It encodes CSATPGQGAPRTEAFF.

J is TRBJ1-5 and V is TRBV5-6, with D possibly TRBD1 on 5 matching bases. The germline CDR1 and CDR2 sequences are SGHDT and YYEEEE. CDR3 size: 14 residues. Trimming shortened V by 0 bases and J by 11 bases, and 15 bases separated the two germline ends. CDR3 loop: CASSLAGRGGAQHF. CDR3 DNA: TGTGCCAGCAGCTTGGCCGGAAGGGGAGGAGCCCAGCATTTT.

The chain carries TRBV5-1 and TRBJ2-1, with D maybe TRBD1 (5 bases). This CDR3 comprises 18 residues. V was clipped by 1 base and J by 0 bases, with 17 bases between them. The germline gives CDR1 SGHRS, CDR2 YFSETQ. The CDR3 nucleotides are TGCGCCAGCAGCTTGTTTGGTTCAGGGCCCAGCTCCTACAATGAGCAGTTCTTC. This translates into CASSLFGSGPSSYNEQFF.

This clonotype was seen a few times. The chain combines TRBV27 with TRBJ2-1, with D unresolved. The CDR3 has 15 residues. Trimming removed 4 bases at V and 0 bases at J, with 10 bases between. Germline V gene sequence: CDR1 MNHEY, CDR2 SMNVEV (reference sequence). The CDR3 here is CASSSGFSSYNEQFF. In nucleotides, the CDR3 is TGTGCCAGCAGTTCTGGGTTTAGCTCCTACAATGAGCAGTTCTTC.

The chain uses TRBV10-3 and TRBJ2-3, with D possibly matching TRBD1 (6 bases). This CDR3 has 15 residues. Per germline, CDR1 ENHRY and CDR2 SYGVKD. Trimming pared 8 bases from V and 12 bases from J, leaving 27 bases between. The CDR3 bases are TGTGCCATCCAGGGGACGGGACCCATACCACAGAAACAGTATTTT. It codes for CAIQGTGPIPQKQYF.

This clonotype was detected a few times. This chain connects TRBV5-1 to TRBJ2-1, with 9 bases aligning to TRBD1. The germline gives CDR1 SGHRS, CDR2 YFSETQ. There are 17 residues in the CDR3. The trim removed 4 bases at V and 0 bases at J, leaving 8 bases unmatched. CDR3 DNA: TGCGCCAGCAGCATGACAGGGGGACTTAGCTCCTACAATGAGCAGTTCTTC. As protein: CASSMTGGLSSYNEQFF.

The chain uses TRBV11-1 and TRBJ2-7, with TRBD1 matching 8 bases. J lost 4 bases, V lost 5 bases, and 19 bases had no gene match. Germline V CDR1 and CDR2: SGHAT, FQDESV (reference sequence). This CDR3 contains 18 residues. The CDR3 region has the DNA TGTGCCAGCAGCCGATTCCCCAGGGGGCGCCTCCAGCCTTACGAGCAGTACTTC. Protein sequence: CASSRFPRGRLQPYEQYF.

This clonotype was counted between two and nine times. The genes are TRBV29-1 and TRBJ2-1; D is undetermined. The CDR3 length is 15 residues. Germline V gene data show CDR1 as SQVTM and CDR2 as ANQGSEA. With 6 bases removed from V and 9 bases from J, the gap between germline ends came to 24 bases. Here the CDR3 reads CSVPNPRTWVGEQFF. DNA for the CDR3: TGCAGCGTGCCCAACCCTCGCACGTGGGTCGGTGAGCAGTTCTTC.

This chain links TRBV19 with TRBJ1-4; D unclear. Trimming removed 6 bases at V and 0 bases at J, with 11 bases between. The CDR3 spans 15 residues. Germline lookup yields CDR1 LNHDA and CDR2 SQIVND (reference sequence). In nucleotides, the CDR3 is TGTGCCAGTAGGGTCTCGGGAGCAACTAATGAAAAACTGTTTTTT. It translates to CASRVSGATNEKLFF.

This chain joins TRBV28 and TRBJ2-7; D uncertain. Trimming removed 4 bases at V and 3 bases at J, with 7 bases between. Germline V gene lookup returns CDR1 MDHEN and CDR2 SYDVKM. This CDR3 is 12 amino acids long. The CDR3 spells CASSSTFYEQYF. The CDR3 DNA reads TGTGCCAGCAGTTCTACATTCTACGAGCAGTACTTC. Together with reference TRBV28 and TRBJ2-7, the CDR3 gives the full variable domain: DVKVTQSSRYLVKRTGEKVFLECVQDMDHENMFWYRQDPGLGLRLIYFSYDVKMKEKGDIPEGYSVSREKKERFSLILESASTNQTSMYLCASSSTFYEQYFGPGTRLTVT.

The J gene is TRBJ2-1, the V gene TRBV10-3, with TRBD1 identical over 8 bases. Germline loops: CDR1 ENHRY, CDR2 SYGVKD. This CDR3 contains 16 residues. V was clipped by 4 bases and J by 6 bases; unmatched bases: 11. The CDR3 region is CAISATGTGISNEQFF. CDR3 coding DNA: TGTGCCATCAGTGCCACCGGGACAGGTATTAGCAATGAGCAGTTCTTC.